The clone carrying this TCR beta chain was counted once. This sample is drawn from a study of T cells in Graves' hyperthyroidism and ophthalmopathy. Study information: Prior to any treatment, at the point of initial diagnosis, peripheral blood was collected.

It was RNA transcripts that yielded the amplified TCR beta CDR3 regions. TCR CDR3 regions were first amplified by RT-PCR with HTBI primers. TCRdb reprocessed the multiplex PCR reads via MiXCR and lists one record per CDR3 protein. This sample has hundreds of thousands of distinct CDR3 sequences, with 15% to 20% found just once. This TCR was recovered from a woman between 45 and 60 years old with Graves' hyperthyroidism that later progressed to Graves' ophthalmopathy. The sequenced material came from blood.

In DNA, the CDR3 is TGCGCCAGCAGCTTTAGGGGGGGGGGCCACGAGGATACGCAGTATTTT. Protein sequence: CASSFRGGGHEDTQYF. The chain is built from TRBV4-1 and TRBJ2-3; the D gene is possibly TRBD2 (7 bases). The CDR3 sequence is 16 residues long. CDR1 and CDR2 (germline): MGHRA, YSYEKL. V dropped 5 bases and J dropped 6 bases, with 21 bases sitting between them.